What follows are 21 T cell receptor beta chains derived from one specimen sequenced in a study of CD4 T cells in relation to SARS-CoV-2 and coronaviruses. Using immunoSEQ multiplex PCR, the repertoire was profiled, and TCRdb retains in-frame clones only, with some absent. This repertoire shows about 12,000 clones, less than 70% found once; its top ten account for roughly 7.8%. These receptors lack a known antigen. CD4+ T cells from unexposed donors were obtained before the COVID-19 pandemic (2011-2018). CD4+ T cells were isolated from the cells after around eleven days of culture. Sequenced input: CD4+ T cells from PBMCs, cultured in vitro. The origin of the receptors is a human donor in good health.

This chain connects TRBV11-3 to TRBJ1-3, with D perhaps TRBD1 (5 bases). V was pared by 7 bases and J by 0 bases, with 13 bases between. This CDR3 comprises 15 residues. Germline values: CDR1 SGHNT, CDR2 YENEEA. In DNA, the CDR3 is TGTGCCAGCATTGGGGGGAAATACTCTGGAAACACCATATATTTT. This codes for CASIGGKYSGNTIYF.

This clone was found a few times. DNA of the CDR3: TGTGCCAGCAGCCTTTCCGGGGCTGGCCACAATGAAAAACTGTTTTTT. As protein: CASSLSGAGHNEKLFF. The chain joins TRBV3-1 (or the pseudogene TRBV3-2) to TRBJ1-4; tentatively, D is TRBD1 (5 bases). V was cut by 4 bases and J by 5 bases, with 17 bases left in between. Germline V gives CDR1 LGHDT, CDR2 YNNKEL (reference sequence). The CDR3 sequence is 16 residues long.

The sample holds one count of this clone. The chain carries TRBV12-3 or TRBV12-4 and TRBJ2-5, with a tentative D call TRBD2 (6 bases). Trimming removed 6 bases from V and 10 bases from J, with 12 bases in between. The CDR3 loop spans 11 amino acids. This chain's CDR3 is CASRKSGGQYF. The CDR3 nucleotides are TGTGCCAGCAGGAAATCCGGGGGCCAGTACTTC.

The V gene is TRBV27, the J gene TRBJ2-7; TRBD1 matches at 7 bases. J was trimmed by 2 bases and V by 4 bases; bases with no gene match: 5. CDR3 length: 14 residues. Germline loops: CDR1 MNHEY, CDR2 SMNVEV (reference sequence). CDR3 sequence: CASSSPGQTYEQYF. CDR3 DNA: TGTGCCAGCAGTTCTCCGGGACAGACCTACGAGCAGTACTTC.

CDR3 sequence reads: CASSYTGTGDNSPLHF. DNA for the CDR3: TGTGCCAGCAGTTACACCGGGACAGGTGATAATTCACCCCTCCACTTT. The chain is built from TRBV6-5 and TRBJ1-6, with TRBD1 matching 8 bases. J was trimmed by 5 bases and V by 2 bases; bases with no gene match: 5. Germline V CDR1 and CDR2: MNHEY, SVGAGI. The length of the CDR3 is 16 residues.

As to this clone: Compared with germline, one end of the junction differs, possibly owing to a read error. The chain carries TRBV5-6 and TRBJ1-4; the match to TRBD1 covers 7 bases. Germline lookup yields CDR1 SGHDT and CDR2 YYEEEE. The CDR3 is 12 amino acids. CDR3 sequence: CASSYNRDRQDF. The CDR3 DNA sequence: TGTGCCAGCAGCTATAACCGGGACAGACAAGATTTT. The full variable domain, rest sourced from reference TRBV5-6 and TRBJ1-4, is DAGVTQSPTHLIKTRGQQVTLRCSPKSGHDTVSWYQQALGQGPQFIFQYYEEEERQRGNFPDRFSGHQFPNYSSELNVNALLLGDSALYLCASSYNRDRQDFGSGTQLSVL.

This chain connects TRBV7-9 to TRBJ2-5; the D gene is possibly TRBD2 (6 bases). The germline V and J ends were trimmed by 1 base and 4 bases, with 10 bases remaining between them. This CDR3 comprises 14 residues. From germline, CDR1 is SEHNR and CDR2 FQNEAQ (reference sequence). CDR3 DNA: TGTGCCAGCAGCTTAGGGGGGGTTAGAGAGACCCAGTACTTC. It encodes CASSLGGVRETQYF.

The chain joins TRBV7-3 to TRBJ2-6; D remains ambiguous. The CDR3 runs to 16 residues. The V end lost 2 bases, the J end lost 0 bases, and 8 bases lay between the germline ends. Germline V lookup: CDR1 SGHTA, CDR2 FQGTGA. CDR3 amino acids: CASSLSPGSGANVLTF. DNA for the CDR3: TGTGCCAGCAGCTTATCACCGGGCTCTGGGGCCAACGTCCTGACTTTC. The complete variable domain, with remaining parts taken from reference TRBV7-3 and TRBJ2-6, reads GAGVSQTPSNKVTEKGKYVELRCDPISGHTALYWYRQSLGQGPEFLIYFQGTGAADDSGLPNDRFFAVRPEGSVSTLKIQRTERGDSAVYLCASSLSPGSGANVLTFGAGSRLTVL.

V usage is TRBV5-1 and J usage is TRBJ2-7, with 7 bases fitting TRBD2. V trimming: 2 bases; J trimming: 0 bases; junction bases outside the gene matches: 2. Germline V gene data show CDR1 as SGHRS and CDR2 as YFSETQ. This CDR3 region has 14 residues. The CDR3 protein is CASSFTSDSYEQYF. In DNA form, the CDR3 reads TGCGCCAGCAGCTTTACTAGCGACTCCTACGAGCAGTACTTC.

This chain connects TRBV7-9 to TRBJ2-1; either TRBD1 or TRBD2 may supply D (5 bases each). The V gene lost 7 bases and the J gene lost 5 bases, with 18 bases spanning the gap. This CDR3 has 15 residues. The V gene's germline CDR1 is SEHNR and CDR2 FQNEAQ (reference sequence). The CDR3: CASKGPETENNEQFF. The CDR3 nucleotides are TGTGCCAGCAAGGGACCAGAGACTGAGAACAATGAGCAGTTCTTC.

J is TRBJ1-1 and V is TRBV20-1, with no clear D. The V gene's germline CDR1 is DFQATT and CDR2 SNEGSKA (reference sequence). The ends were cut back, 4 bases at V and 4 bases at J, with 10 bases in the middle. This CDR3 has 12 amino acids. CDR3 sequence reads: CSAIDVSTEAFF. The DNA for the CDR3 is TGCAGTGCTATTGACGTTAGCACTGAAGCTTTCTTT.

This chain uses TRBV2 with TRBJ1-5; 9 nucleotides match TRBD1. From germline, CDR1 is SNHLY and CDR2 FYNNEI. The junction had 10 bases not matched to a gene; V was cut back by 7 bases and J by 6 bases. The CDR3 spans 15 residues. CDR3 in DNA: TGTGCCAGCACCCAAGGTGACAGGGGGTTTCAGCCCCAGCATTTT. Protein: CASTQGDRGFQPQHF.

The chain uses TRBV7-3 and TRBJ2-2, with 8 positions matching TRBD2. J gave up 7 bases and V 8 bases, and 12 bases lay outside the gene matches. Germline loops: CDR1 SGHTA, CDR2 FQGTGA. This CDR3 has 15 residues. This CDR3 is CASGGSSGRLGELFF. The CDR3 region has the DNA TGTGCCAGCGGCGGGTCTAGCGGGCGCCTCGGGGAGCTGTTTTTT.

A few counts support this clone. The chain has TRBV11-2 and TRBJ1-2; maybe TRBD1 (5 bases). Trimming shortened V by 1 base and J by 7 bases, and 16 bases separated the two germline ends. There are 15 residues in the CDR3. CDR1 is SGHAT, CDR2 FQNNGV, per germline. The CDR3 protein is CASSLAPGGTFGYTF. Written as DNA, the CDR3 is TGTGCCAGCAGCTTAGCTCCGGGGGGGACTTTTGGCTACACCTTC.

In this sample, this clone turned up a few times. This sequence joins TRBV28 and TRBJ2-7; D gene ambiguous. Germline values: CDR1 MDHEN, CDR2 SYDVKM. CDR3 length: 16 residues. V was trimmed by 6 bases and J by 9 bases, leaving 27 bases between them. In nucleotides, the CDR3 is TGTGCCAGCAGCCCACTTCCCGTGGACCCTACCCCACCGCAGTACTTC. It is translated as CASSPLPVDPTPPQYF.

V and J are TRBV6-5 and TRBJ2-5; 13 bases are a match to TRBD2. This CDR3 has 16 residues. The germline gives CDR1 MNHEY, CDR2 SVGAGI. With 1 base clipped from V and 2 bases from J, the junction kept 1 base outside the gene matches. The CDR3, as DNA: TGTGCCAGCAGTTACTGGGGACTAGCGGGGCAAGAGACCCAGTACTTC. It translates to CASSYWGLAGQETQYF.

This chain links TRBV10-3 with TRBJ1-5; 9 nucleotides align to TRBD1. V lost 6 bases to trimming and J lost 5 bases; unmatched junction nucleotides: 11. This CDR3 region has 16 residues. CDR1 and CDR2 (germline): ENHRY, SYGVKD. The DNA for the CDR3 is TGTGCCATCAGCGGAGGGGGACAGGGCTCCGATCAGCCCCAGCATTTT. Its protein is CAISGGGQGSDQPQHF.

The table lists this clone with a few counts. The V gene is TRBV5-1, the J gene TRBJ2-3, with D uncertain. This CDR3 is 12 amino acids long. Deletions cut 4 bases from V and 2 bases from J, with 5 bases between. Germline V lookup: CDR1 SGHRS, CDR2 YFSETQ. The CDR3 sequence: CASSTYTDTQYF. CDR3 DNA sequence: TGCGCCAGCAGCACGTACACAGATACGCAGTATTTT.

The genes are TRBV20-1 and TRBJ1-5; D gene uncertain. The CDR3 spans 11 residues. V was clipped by 3 bases and J by 11 bases, with 11 bases between them. The germline V gene encodes CDR1 DFQATT and CDR2 SNEGSKA (reference sequence). The CDR3 bases are TGCAGTGCTAGTGCACCCCAGTCCCAGCATTTT. Amino acid sequence: CSASAPQSQHF.

The chain has TRBV5-1 and TRBJ1-1; D may be TRBD1 (5 bases). V was clipped by 0 bases and J by 6 bases, with 15 bases between them. Germline lookup yields CDR1 SGHRS and CDR2 YFSETQ. CDR3 length: 15 residues. This CDR3 is CASSLGRGEVAEAFF. In DNA, the CDR3 is TGCGCCAGCAGCTTGGGGAGAGGGGAAGTAGCTGAAGCTTTCTTT.

The gene calls are TRBV27 and TRBJ2-2; D gene unclear. Per germline, CDR1 MNHEY and CDR2 SMNVEV (reference sequence). The CDR3 is 15 amino acids. The V end lost 4 bases, the J end lost 0 bases, and 9 bases lay between the germline ends. In DNA form, the CDR3 reads TGTGCCAGCAGTTCCTTGCCACCGAACACCGGGGAGCTGTTTTTT. This sequence encodes CASSSLPPNTGELFF.